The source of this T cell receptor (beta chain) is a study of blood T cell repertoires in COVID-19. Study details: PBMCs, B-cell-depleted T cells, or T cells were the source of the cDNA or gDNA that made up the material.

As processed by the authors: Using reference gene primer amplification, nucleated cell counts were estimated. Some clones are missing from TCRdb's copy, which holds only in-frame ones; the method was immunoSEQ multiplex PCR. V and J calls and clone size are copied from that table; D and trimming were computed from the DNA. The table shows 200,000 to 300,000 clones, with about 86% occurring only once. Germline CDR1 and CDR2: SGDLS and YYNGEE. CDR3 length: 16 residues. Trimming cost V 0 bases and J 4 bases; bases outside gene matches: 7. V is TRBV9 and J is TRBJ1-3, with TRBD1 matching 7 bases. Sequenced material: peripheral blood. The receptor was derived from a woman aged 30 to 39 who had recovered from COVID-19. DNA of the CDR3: TGTGCCAGCAGCGTAGGATCTACAGGGGTAGGAAACACCATATATTTT. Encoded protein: CASSVGSTGVGNTIYF. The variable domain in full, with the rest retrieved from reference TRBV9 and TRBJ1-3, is DSGVTQTPKHLITATGQRVTLRCSPRSGDLSVYWYQQSLDQGLQFLIQYYNGEERAKGNILERFSAQQFPDLHSELNLSSLELGDSALYFCASSVGSTGVGNTIYFGEGSWLTVV.